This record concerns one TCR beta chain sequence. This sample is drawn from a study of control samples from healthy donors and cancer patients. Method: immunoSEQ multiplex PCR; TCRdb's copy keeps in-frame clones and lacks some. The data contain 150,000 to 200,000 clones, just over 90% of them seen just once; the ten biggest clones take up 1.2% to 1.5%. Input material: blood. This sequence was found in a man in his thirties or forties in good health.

The CDR3 nucleotides are TGTGCCAGCAGCCCGGGACGGCTCAGCAATGAGCAGTTCTTC. It specifies CASSPGRLSNEQFF. The V call is TRBV7-2, the J call TRBJ2-1, with D possibly being TRBD1 or TRBD2 (5 bases each). V dropped 5 bases and J dropped 6 bases, with 14 bases sitting between them. This CDR3 spans 14 amino acids. Germline V gene sequence: CDR1 SGHTA, CDR2 FQGNSA.